This T cell receptor beta chain emerged from a study of CD8 T cells in Susac syndrome. The CDR3 sequence is 14 residues long. The V end was cut by 3 bases, the J end by 6 bases, with 12 bases between. Reverse transcription used roughly 0.5 to 1 ug RNA and random hexamers. TCRdb re-called the immunoSEQ multiplex PCR reads with MiXCR, one entry per CDR3 protein. The sample has roughly 190,000 distinct CDR3 sequences, less than 95% seen once. As controls, healthy donors matched for age and sex were used. The clonotype originates from a human donor in good health. The V call is TRBV12-3 or TRBV12-4, the J call TRBJ2-1, with D unclear. Sample: CD4+ T cells from PBMCs. The CDR3 here is CASSFGLFSNEQFF. CDR3 nucleotides: TGTGCCAGCAGTTTTGGCCTCTTTAGCAATGAGCAGTTCTTC.